These 9 T cell receptor beta chains share one sample of origin, sequenced in a study of blood T cell repertoires in COVID-19. TCRdb's table, derived via immunoSEQ multiplex PCR, lists solely in-frame clones and lacks some. The sample includes around 300,000 clones, about 88% seen only once; the top ten take 2.5% to 3.5%. Sequenced input: PBMCs or T cells enriched from blood (not recorded which). Receptors were obtained from a woman between 50 and 59 years old who had recovered from COVID-19.

V gene TRBV7-2 combines with J gene TRBJ1-5; no definite D call. This CDR3 contains 14 residues. Trimming took off 6 bases at V and 2 bases at J, with 11 bases between the two ends. Germline lookup yields CDR1 SGHTA and CDR2 FQGNSA. The CDR3 nucleotides read TGTGCCAGCAGTCCACCCGGGGGCAATCAGCCCCAGCATTTT. Residues: CASSPPGGNQPQHF.

This chain joins TRBV20-1 and TRBJ2-7; D is uncertain. The CDR3 runs 11 residues. The germline gives CDR1 DFQATT, CDR2 SNEGSKA (reference sequence). Trimming pared 1 base from V and 2 bases from J, leaving 3 bases between. The CDR3 loop is CSARAAYEQYF. As DNA, the CDR3 is TGCAGTGCTAGAGCCGCCTACGAGCAGTACTTC.

In this sample, this clone turned up once. The rearrangement joins TRBV7-2 to TRBJ1-2; 7 bases are shared with TRBD1. In germline, CDR1 is SGHTA, CDR2 FQGNSA. After removal of 5 bases from V and 2 bases from J, the junction contained 8 bases not matched to a gene. The length of the CDR3 is 15 residues. The CDR3 region has the DNA TGTGCCAGCAGCCCGAGGACAGGCCAAAACTATGGCTACACCTTC. Its translation: CASSPRTGQNYGYTF.

V gene TRBV7-2 combines with J gene TRBJ2-7; 9 positions agree with TRBD2. This CDR3 contains 16 residues. V lost 0 bases to trimming and J lost 3 bases; unmatched junction nucleotides: 6. CDR1 is SGHTA and CDR2 is FQGNSA in the germline V gene. The CDR3 reads CASSLAQLAGSYEQYF. Written as DNA, the CDR3 is TGTGCCAGCAGCTTAGCGCAACTAGCGGGTAGCTACGAGCAGTACTTC.

The V gene is TRBV6-2 or TRBV6-3, the J gene TRBJ1-4; tentative D call: TRBD1 (6 bases). The germline CDR1 and CDR2 sequences are MNHEY and SVGEGT. Trimming took off 2 bases at V and 2 bases at J, with 6 bases between the two ends. The length of the CDR3 is 14 residues. The CDR3 DNA is TGTGCCAGCAGTTACAGGGGGACTAATGAAAAACTGTTTTTT. This translates into CASSYRGTNEKLFF.

This chain connects TRBV9 to TRBJ2-2, with 9 bases lining up with TRBD1. Germline V gives CDR1 SGDLS, CDR2 YYNGEE. The CDR3 is 18 amino acids. The ends lost 1 base at V and 0 bases at J; junction bases unmatched: 7. The CDR3 region has the DNA TGTGCCAGCAGCGTACCGGGACAGGGTTCTGCGAACACCGGGGAGCTGTTTTTT. This translates into CASSVPGQGSANTGELFF.

The V gene is TRBV2, the J gene TRBJ2-1; TRBD2 might be the D (6 bases). Germline-derived CDR1 and CDR2 are SNHLY and FYNNEI. V dropped 6 bases and J dropped 6 bases, with 24 bases sitting between them. The CDR3 spans 17 residues. Here the CDR3 reads CASSLTLASEVGNEQFF. The CDR3 region has the DNA TGTGCCAGCAGCCTCACCTTGGCTAGCGAGGTGGGCAATGAGCAGTTCTTC.

The rearrangement links TRBV10-3 to TRBJ2-1, with 8 bases fitting TRBD2. The trim removed 2 bases at V and 6 bases at J, leaving 3 bases unmatched. The CDR3 is made up of 14 amino acids. The V gene's germline CDR1 is ENHRY and CDR2 SYGVKD. The CDR3 protein is CAISERLAGNEQFF. In DNA, the CDR3 is TGTGCCATCAGTGAGCGCCTAGCGGGCAATGAGCAGTTCTTC.

This chain uses TRBV5-6 with TRBJ2-5, with 10 bases aligning to TRBD2. V shed 3 bases, J shed 4 bases, and the junction held 3 bases outside the gene matches. CDR3 size: 14 residues. Germline CDR1 SGHDT, CDR2 YYEEEE. The CDR3: CASSSLAGAETQYF. In DNA form, the CDR3 reads TGTGCCAGCAGCTCTCTAGCGGGAGCAGAGACCCAGTACTTC.